The entry that follows covers one TCR beta chain sequence. Its antigen remains unknown. The sample belongs to a study of T cell responses to AZD1222 COVID-19 vaccine. Study results and limitations: After the peak T cell response, and only then, were repertoires sampled. It should be noted that donors were predominantly white British and more often female, and clonal diversity was possibly underestimated.

Assay used: immunoSEQ multiplex PCR; TCRdb lists only in-frame clones, some missing. The table shows approximately 200,000 clones, with 90% to 95% occurring only once. This sequence originates from an adult in good health. Sequences were derived from peripheral blood, sampled on day 0 of AZD1222 vaccination.

This CDR3 is CASWGQRRGEQFF. The CDR3 DNA reads as TGTGCCAGTTGGGGCCAGCGCCGGGGAGAGCAGTTCTTC. The chain combines TRBV19 with TRBJ2-1; D assignment may be TRBD1 or TRBD2 (5 bases each). The CDR3 is made up of 13 amino acids. V lost 8 bases to trimming and J lost 10 bases, with 18 bases between them. Germline V gene lookup returns CDR1 LNHDA and CDR2 SQIVND (reference sequence).